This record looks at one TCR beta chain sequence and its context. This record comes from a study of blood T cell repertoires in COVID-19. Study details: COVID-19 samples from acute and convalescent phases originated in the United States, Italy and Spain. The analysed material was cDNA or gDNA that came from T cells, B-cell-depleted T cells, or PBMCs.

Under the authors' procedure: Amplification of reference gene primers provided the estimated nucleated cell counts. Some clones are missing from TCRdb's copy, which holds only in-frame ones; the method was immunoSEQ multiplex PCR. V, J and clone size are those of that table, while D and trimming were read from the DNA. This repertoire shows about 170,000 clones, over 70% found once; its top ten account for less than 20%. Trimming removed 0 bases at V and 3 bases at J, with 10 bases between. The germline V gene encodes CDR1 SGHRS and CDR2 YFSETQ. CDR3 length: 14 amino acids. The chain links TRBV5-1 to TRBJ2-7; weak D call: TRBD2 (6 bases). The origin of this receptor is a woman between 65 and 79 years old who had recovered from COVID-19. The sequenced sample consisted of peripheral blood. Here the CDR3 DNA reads TGCGCCAGCAGCTTGGATTGGCGGGGCTACGAGCAGTACTTC. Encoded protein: CASSLDWRGYEQYF.